The clone carrying this T cell receptor (beta chain) has just a few counts. This record comes from a study of early T cells in non-severe SARS-CoV-2 infection. Germline assignment: CDR1 SEHNR and CDR2 FQNEAQ (reference sequence). The CDR3 extends over 17 amino acids. With V trimmed by 5 bases and J by 2 bases, 11 bases remained unmatched. TCRdb re-analysed the 5' RACE reads in MiXCR, keeping a single row per CDR3 protein. The sample lists under 70,000 distinct CDR3 sequences; roughly 5.5% were seen once. The chain is built from TRBV7-9 and TRBJ2-3; 9 nucleotides align to TRBD1. Sequenced material: whole blood. The sequence came from an adult who was a healthcare worker with PCR-confirmed SARS-CoV-2 infection or an uninfected control (not recorded which). CDR3 nucleotide sequence: TGTGCCAGCAGCCCCGCCGGGGGACAGGGATACACAGATACGCAGTATTTT. Protein: CASSPAGGQGYTDTQYF.